This T cell receptor beta chain is drawn from a study of molecular identifiers for immune sequencing clone quantification. Whole-study findings and limits: Beyond 20 RNA copies, clones held over 99% of effector molecules, compared with under 1% in naive cells.

TCRdb fed the PCR reads into MiXCR, producing one record per CDR3 protein. The sample has about 640,000 distinct CDR3 sequences, just under 20% seen once. This clonotype has at least ten counts. What it binds is unknown. Trimming cost V 6 bases and J 11 bases, with 16 bases left between them. There are 12 residues in the CDR3. Germline lookup yields CDR1 SQVTM and CDR2 ANQGSEA. The chain recombines TRBV29-1 with TRBJ2-2; tentatively, D is TRBD2 (6 bases). Sequences were obtained from naive CD8+ T cells from blood, with Jurkat cell RNA spiked in. Subset: FACS-sorted CD8+CD4-CCR7+CD45RA+ naive T cells. The TCR sequence derives from a human donor in good health. Some libraries in this study had Jurkat cell RNA spiked in. The CDR3 sequence is CSVEVRGGELFF. The CDR3 region has the DNA TGCAGCGTGGAGGTGAGGGGAGGAGAGCTGTTTTTT.